The 3 T cell receptor beta chains in this list originate from one sample, sequenced in a study of vaccination and CD4 T cells after COVID-19 (dated by TCRdb to 2022 to 2024). This specimen's treatment or condition label, per the study, means: approximately 9-day PBMC culture with coronavirus spike peptide pools or control peptides (ViraFEST assay). CD4+ T cells from unexposed donors were collected before the COVID-19 pandemic (2011-2018). Library prep was done by PCR. Instrument on record: Illumina iSeq 100. DNA from cultured CD4+ T cells underwent TCR sequencing with the Oncomine TCR Beta short-read assay at the Johns Hopkins FTIC core. Genomic DNA was extracted from the cultured CD4+ T cells with the QIAamp micro DNA kit. The raw public data were reprocessed by TCRdb itself: fastp quality trimming at Q25, MiXCR clonotype calling, in-frame beta chains only. One record per CDR3 amino acid sequence lists the most common genes and DNA. The sample table shows under 7,000 distinct CDR3 sequences, and approximately 31% are seen once. Roughly 11% of the sample goes to the ten largest clones.

These receptors have no identified antigens. Specimen: CD4+ T cells from blood, cultured in vitro. The receptors were gathered from a human donor in good health.

The chain uses TRBV27 and TRBJ1-2, with a possible D match to TRBD1 (5 bases). V was clipped by 5 bases and J by 0 bases, with 13 bases between them. This CDR3 is 15 amino acids long. Germline V gene data show CDR1 as MNHEY and CDR2 as SMNVEV (reference sequence). This chain's CDR3 is CASSLRVPTNYGYTF. The CDR3 nucleotides read TGTGCCAGCAGTCTCAGGGTCCCAACTAACTATGGCTACACCTTC.

The chain employs TRBV24-1 and TRBJ2-3, with D maybe TRBD2 (6 bases). V was clipped by 6 bases and J by 10 bases, with 16 bases between them. The germline gives CDR1 KGHDR, CDR2 SFDVKD. This CDR3 is built from 13 residues. The chain's CDR3 is CATSPTSYQAQYF. CDR3 nucleotide sequence: TGTGCCACCAGTCCCACTAGCTACCAGGCGCAGTATTTT.

This clonotype occurred a few times. The gene calls are TRBV7-2 and TRBJ2-7, with 7 bases identical to TRBD2. The CDR3 length is 14 residues. Germline V gene sequence: CDR1 SGHTA, CDR2 FQGNSA. V was pared by 3 bases and J by 0 bases, with 2 bases of the junction left unmatched. The CDR3 DNA is TGTGCCAGCAGCTTCAGCGGGGTCTCCTACGAGCAGTACTTC. As protein: CASSFSGVSYEQYF.